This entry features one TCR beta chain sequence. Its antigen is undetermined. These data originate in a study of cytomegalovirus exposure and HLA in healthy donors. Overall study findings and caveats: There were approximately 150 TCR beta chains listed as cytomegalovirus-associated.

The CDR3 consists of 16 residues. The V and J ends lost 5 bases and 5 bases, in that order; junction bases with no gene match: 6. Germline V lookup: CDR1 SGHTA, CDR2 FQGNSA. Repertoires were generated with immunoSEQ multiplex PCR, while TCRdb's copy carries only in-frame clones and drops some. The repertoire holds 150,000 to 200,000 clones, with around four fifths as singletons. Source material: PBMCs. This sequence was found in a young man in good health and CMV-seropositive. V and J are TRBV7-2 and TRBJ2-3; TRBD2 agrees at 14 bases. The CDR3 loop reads CASSLTSGRVGDTQYF. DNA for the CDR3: TGTGCCAGCAGCCTGACTAGCGGGAGGGTAGGAGATACGCAGTATTTT.